Below, 26 T cell receptor beta chains from the same sample are listed, as sequenced in a study of identical twins. From the 5' RACE reads, TCRdb called clonotypes with MiXCR, one entry per CDR3 protein. The sample has some 500,000 distinct CDR3 sequences; around 20% are singletons. These data were also filed under a second study, of T cells expressing NK-cell markers.

The specimen sequenced was CD4+ T cells sorted from blood. All receptors derive from a woman younger than 35 in good health.

There are many counts of this clonotype. The chain combines TRBV12-3 or TRBV12-4 with TRBJ1-5; the match to TRBD1 covers 7 bases. V was pared by 6 bases and J by 4 bases, with 6 bases of the junction left unmatched. This CDR3 has 14 amino acids. CDR3 in DNA: TGTGCCAGCAGGCTGGGACAGAGGAATCAGCCCCAGCATTTT. It codes for CASRLGQRNQPQHF.

The V call is TRBV6-5, the J call TRBJ1-1; unclear D gene. The germline V gene has CDR1 MNHEY and CDR2 SVGAGI. This CDR3 spans 15 amino acids. The ends were cut back, 0 bases at V and 11 bases at J, with 19 bases in the middle. The DNA for the CDR3 is TGTGCCAGCAGTTACTCGTCCCTCGAATTGCGAGGGGCTTTCTTT. As protein: CASSYSSLELRGAFF.

The chain links TRBV10-3 to TRBJ1-6; D possibly corresponds to TRBD1 (5 bases). The CDR3 runs to 14 residues. CDR1 ENHRY and CDR2 SYGVKD come from the germline V gene. Trimming removed 7 bases from V and 7 bases from J, with 14 bases in between. CDR3 region: CAINQGGQNSPLHF. The CDR3 coding sequence is TGTGCCATCAACCAGGGCGGTCAAAATTCACCCCTCCACTTT.

Comments on this clonotype: This may stem from a read error, because a much larger clone lies one nucleotide away. The CDR3 sequence is CASTSGNEQFF. As DNA, the CDR3 is TGTGCCAGCACTAGCGGGAATGAGCAGTTCTTC. The chain is built from TRBV6-2 or TRBV6-3 and TRBJ2-1, with 8 positions matching TRBD2. The J segment lost 7 bases and the V segment lost 7 bases, leaving 0 bases of the junction unmatched. Looked up from germline, CDR1 is MNHEY and CDR2 is SVGEGT. The CDR3 runs to 11 residues.

The chain combines TRBV21-1 with TRBJ2-1; the D segment call TRBD2 is taken from the table without a DNA check. TRBV21-1 corresponds to a pseudogene. The CDR3 contains 14 residues. CDR3 sequence (DNA): TGTGCCAGCAGGGCGGGAGACGGTGGAGATGAGCAGTTCTTC. It encodes CASRAGDGGDEQFF.

Ten or more counts support this clonotype. The J gene is TRBJ1-6, the V gene TRBV10-3; D gene uncertain. This CDR3 spans 17 amino acids. With 0 bases removed from V and 8 bases from J, the gap between germline ends came to 17 bases. The germline CDR1 and CDR2 sequences are ENHRY and SYGVKD. CDR3 coding DNA: TGTGCCATCAGTGAGTCGATTATAGGGCGTCCAGATTCACCCCTCCACTTT. Residues: CAISESIIGRPDSPLHF.

This rearrangement joins TRBV20-1 to TRBJ1-2, with D perhaps matching TRBD1 (6 bases). The V gene's germline CDR1 is DFQATT and CDR2 SNEGSKA (reference sequence). This CDR3 is 15 amino acids long. Between the trimmed V and J ends, which lost 7 bases and 4 bases, there was a span of 22 bases. CDR3 region: CSGSQRGGSPYGYTF. CDR3 DNA sequence: TGCAGTGGGTCCCAAAGAGGGGGAAGCCCCTATGGCTACACCTTC.

The chain couples TRBV20-1 to TRBJ2-1, with 8 bases identical to TRBD2. V was clipped by 3 bases and J by 3 bases; unmatched bases: 7. Germline CDR1 DFQATT, CDR2 SNEGSKA (reference sequence). The CDR3 runs 15 residues. CDR3 region: CSARPSGRIYNEQFF. As DNA, the CDR3 is TGCAGTGCTAGGCCCAGCGGGAGAATCTACAATGAGCAGTTCTTC.

This clonotype was seen more than once but under ten times. The rearrangement links TRBV27 to TRBJ1-2, with D possibly being TRBD1 (6 bases). The CDR3 runs 14 residues. V was pared by 0 bases and J by 4 bases, with 9 bases between. CDR1 and CDR2 (germline): MNHEY, SMNVEV (reference sequence). In DNA, the CDR3 is TGTGCCAGCAGTTTATCGGGACACCTCTATGGCTACACCTTC. Translating it yields CASSLSGHLYGYTF.

In this sample, this clonotype turned up a few times. V and J are TRBV15 and TRBJ2-7, with 7 bases lining up with TRBD2. Germline CDR1 reads LNHNV; CDR2 reads YYDKDF (reference sequence). Trimming at V came to 2 bases and at J to 3 bases, leaving 7 bases not matched to a gene. The CDR3 runs 15 residues. The CDR3 reads CATSRSLAPGYEQYF. CDR3 DNA: TGTGCCACCAGCAGATCACTAGCGCCGGGCTACGAGCAGTACTTC.

This clonotype was counted a few times. Here the CDR3 DNA reads TGTGCCAGCAGCGGCGGCGCTTTCGTTGCCAATGAGCAGTTCTTC. Its translation is CASSGGAFVANEQFF. This chain uses TRBV7-3 with TRBJ2-1; D not certain. V was cut by 5 bases and J by 6 bases, with 17 bases left in between. CDR1 SGHTA and CDR2 FQGTGA come from the germline V gene. The CDR3 is 15 amino acids.

This clonotype was seen only a few times. The gene calls are TRBV6-5 and TRBJ1-1; possible D gene TRBD1, 5 bases. The ends were cut back, 5 bases at V and 9 bases at J, with 19 bases in the middle. Looked up from germline, CDR1 is MNHEY and CDR2 is SVGAGI. The CDR3 length is 14 residues. The CDR3 is CASSPGPFLVQAFF. The CDR3 DNA is TGTGCCAGCAGTCCGGGACCCTTCCTAGTACAAGCTTTCTTT.

The J gene is TRBJ2-5, the V gene TRBV25-1; 13 nucleotides line up with TRBD2. V was clipped by 6 bases and J by 1 base; unmatched bases: 11. Germline V gene sequence: CDR1 MGHDK, CDR2 SYGVNS. The CDR3 totals 18 residues. CDR3 protein: CASSDTEGLAGPQETQYF. The CDR3, as DNA: TGTGCCAGCAGCGACACTGAGGGACTAGCGGGACCCCAAGAGACCCAGTACTTC.

V usage is TRBV11-2 and J usage is TRBJ2-6; 12 bases match TRBD2. CDR1 is SGHAT, CDR2 FQNNGV, per germline. The CDR3 has 18 amino acids. V shed 5 bases, J shed 3 bases, and the junction held 8 bases outside the gene matches. The CDR3, as DNA: TGTGCCAGCAGCCCCGGCGCTAGCGGGAGGGGTGGGGCCAACGTCCTGACTTTC. Protein sequence: CASSPGASGRGGANVLTF.

This rearrangement joins TRBV7-2 to TRBJ2-7, with 7 bases lining up with TRBD2. V was pared by 5 bases and J by 5 bases, with 6 bases of the junction left unmatched. Germline V CDR1 and CDR2: SGHTA, FQGNSA. The CDR3 is 13 amino acids. The CDR3 loop is CASSQRGGHEQYF. Here the CDR3 DNA reads TGTGCCAGCAGCCAGCGGGGAGGCCACGAGCAGTACTTC.

In DNA, the CDR3 is TGCGCCAGCAGCTCCATTACAGGGTTAACCTACGAGCAGTACTTC. Translation: CASSSITGLTYEQYF. V is TRBV5-1 and J is TRBJ2-7, with D perhaps TRBD1 (6 bases). Per germline, CDR1 SGHRS and CDR2 YFSETQ. V lost 3 bases and J lost 2, with 15 bases in between. There are 15 residues in the CDR3.

V usage is TRBV6-1 and J usage is TRBJ2-5; TRBD1 might be the D (5 bases). Germline CDR1 reads MNHNS; CDR2 reads SASEGT. Trimming shortened V by 5 bases and J by 2 bases, and 15 bases separated the two germline ends. The CDR3 has 15 amino acids. CDR3 sequence: CASSRAPNRQETQYF. The DNA for the CDR3 is TGTGCCAGCAGTCGCGCCCCGAACAGGCAAGAGACCCAGTACTTC.

The chain combines TRBV5-1 with TRBJ2-7; no firm D call. The germline V gene has CDR1 SGHRS and CDR2 YFSETQ. The length of the CDR3 is 15 residues. Trimming took off 4 bases at V and 6 bases at J, with 20 bases between the two ends. For the CDR3, the DNA is TGCGCCAGCAGCCCTGAGGTCTTAGAGGCCTCCGAGCAGTACTTC. Translating gives CASSPEVLEASEQYF.

This clonotype occurred a few times. This chain connects TRBV11-1 to TRBJ2-3, with 9 bases that match TRBD2. The V segment lost 1 base and the J segment 4 bases; nucleotides outside the gene matches: 18. Germline V lookup: CDR1 SGHAT, CDR2 FQDESV (reference sequence). CDR3 size: 20 residues. The CDR3, as DNA: TGTGCCAGCAGCTTAGGAGTAGCGGGAGCATCGGGGTTGAGGGCAGATACGCAGTATTTT. This codes for CASSLGVAGASGLRADTQYF.

This clonotype was observed a handful of times. The chain carries TRBV29-1 and TRBJ2-1; TRBD1 matches at 8 bases. The germline V gene has CDR1 SQVTM and CDR2 ANQGSEA. The CDR3 runs 16 residues. The trim removed 7 bases at V and 10 bases at J, leaving 21 bases unmatched. The CDR3 DNA follows: TGCAGCGGAATCATCTCCGGGACAGGCCCCGTGTGGGAGCAGTTCTTC. Translating it yields CSGIISGTGPVWEQFF.

The V and J genes are TRBV12-3 or TRBV12-4 and TRBJ2-1; 7 bases are a match to TRBD2. V lost 5 bases and J lost 0; bases outside the gene matches: 7. The CDR3 covers 16 residues. The CDR3 DNA follows: TGTGCCAGCAGTGCTATACCGGGGGGCTCCTACAATGAGCAGTTCTTC. Its translation: CASSAIPGGSYNEQFF.

The chain carries TRBV7-2 and TRBJ1-1, with unresolved D. V was trimmed by 5 bases and J by 0 bases, leaving 13 bases between them. This CDR3 comprises 15 residues. Germline loops: CDR1 SGHTA, CDR2 FQGNSA. The CDR3 loop reads CASSPGSLMNTEAFF. In nucleotides, the CDR3 is TGTGCCAGCAGCCCCGGGTCCCTCATGAACACTGAAGCTTTCTTT.

This clonotype was counted ten times or more. J is TRBJ2-7 and V is TRBV2; 7 positions agree with TRBD2. This CDR3 is built from 15 residues. V gave up 7 bases and J gave up 4 bases; unmatched junction bases: 13. CDR1 and CDR2 from the germline V gene are SNHLY and FYNNEI. CDR3 in DNA: TGTGCCAGCACCGGCGGGAGAAGCAACTCGTACGAGCAGTACTTC. The encoded protein is CASTGGRSNSYEQYF.

There are a few counts of this clonotype. Written as DNA, the CDR3 is TGCAGTGCTAGAGAAACGGGGGTGGAGACCCAGTACTTC. Translating it yields CSARETGVETQYF. The chain carries TRBV20-1 and TRBJ2-5, with a possible D match to TRBD2 (6 bases). The V and J ends lost 0 bases and 5 bases respectively, with 10 bases between them. Germline lookup yields CDR1 DFQATT and CDR2 SNEGSKA (reference sequence). This CDR3 spans 13 amino acids.

The rearrangement uses TRBV10-3 and TRBJ2-1, with 8 positions matching TRBD2. This CDR3 has 18 residues. Germline values: CDR1 ENHRY, CDR2 SYGVKD. V shed 4 bases and J 0 bases; nucleotides not matched to a gene: 11. CDR3 residues: CAISVRDRLASSYNEQFF. CDR3 in DNA: TGTGCCATCAGTGTGAGGGATAGACTAGCGAGCTCCTACAATGAGCAGTTCTTC.

Concerning this clonotype: A clone one base away is much larger, so this may be a read error. This chain connects TRBV6-2 or TRBV6-3 to TRBJ1-2; D unresolved. Per germline, CDR1 MNHEY and CDR2 SVGEGT. The ends were cut back, 2 bases at V and 6 bases at J, with 7 bases in the middle. The CDR3 totals 12 residues. CDR3: CASSYDGNGYTF. In DNA, the CDR3 is TGTGCCAGCAGTTACGACGGAAATGGCTACACCTTC.